This TCR beta chain stems from a study of blood T cells in healthy people across ages. Concerning this clonotype: Antigen: not known.

Study observations and caveats: Long-lived donors carried more naive CD4+ cells and greater diversity than aged donors. CMV infection status of these donors was not known.

Primed by a sample-barcoded 5' primer and a J-beta primer mix, a second PCR proceeded for 7 to 11 cycles. TCRdb re-analysed the 5' RACE reads in MiXCR, keeping a single row per CDR3 protein. The sample holds hundreds of thousands of distinct CDR3 sequences; 40% to 60% are singletons and the top ten take 13%. This clonotype was obtained from a man between 25 and 39 years old in good health. The sequenced material came from blood.

In nucleotides, the CDR3 is TGTGCCAGCAGCGAGAGCAAGAATAGGGAGACCCAGTACTTC. Translated, it gives CASSESKNRETQYF. V is TRBV6-6 and J is TRBJ2-5; D ambiguous. CDR1 is MNHNY and CDR2 is SVGAGI in the germline V gene (reference sequence). Trimming left V 6 bases short and J 5 bases short, with 16 bases between. CDR3 length: 14 residues.